This T cell receptor (beta chain) was recorded in a study of cytomegalovirus exposure and HLA in healthy donors. With regard to this clone: The antigen is not known.

Study-level results: Per published reports, the classifier diagnosed cytomegalovirus status with high specificity and sensitivity.

Clones were read by immunoSEQ multiplex PCR, and TCRdb kept only the in-frame ones, dropping some. The table lists roughly 150,000 clones, approximately 86% of them singletons. The CDR3 contains 14 residues. Trimming removed 1 base from V and 6 bases from J, with 11 bases in between. Per the germline V gene, CDR1 is SGHTA and CDR2 is FQGTGA. This chain uses TRBV7-3 with TRBJ2-3; tentatively, D is TRBD1 (7 bases). This sequence originates from a woman under 30 in good health and CMV-seronegative. What was sequenced was PBMCs. CDR3 sequence (DNA): TGTGCCAGCAGCTTAAACCAGGGGGGCGATACGCAGTATTTT. It translates to CASSLNQGGDTQYF. The full variable domain, its missing parts supplied by reference TRBV7-3 and TRBJ2-3, is GAGVSQTPSNKVTEKGKYVELRCDPISGHTALYWYRQSLGQGPEFLIYFQGTGAADDSGLPNDRFFAVRPEGSVSTLKIQRTERGDSAVYLCASSLNQGGDTQYFGPGTRLTVL.